The 2 T cell receptor beta chains below all came from one sample that was sequenced in a study of blood T cells in healthy people across ages. A second PCR, run for roughly 7 to 11 cycles, used a sample-barcoded 5' primer plus a J-beta primer mix. One entry per CDR3 protein, called by TCRdb with MiXCR from the 5' RACE reads. The profile shows 1.5 million to 1.9 million distinct CDR3 sequences, approximately 39% of them singletons. The sequenced sample was blood. These receptors were taken from a woman under 30 in good health.

The chain carries TRBV28 and TRBJ2-5, with 9 positions matching TRBD2. The germline gives CDR1 MDHEN, CDR2 SYDVKM. V shed 5 bases and J 3 bases; nucleotides not matched to a gene: 22. The CDR3 contains 20 residues. In nucleotides, the CDR3 is TGTGCCAGCAGTAACCCCTTATGGGGTAGCGGGAGCGGATCCAAAGAGACCCAGTACTTC. This sequence encodes CASSNPLWGSGSGSKETQYF.

This clonotype showed up just a few times. The chain employs TRBV29-1 and TRBJ2-1; D tentatively fits TRBD1 or TRBD2 (5 bases each). V shed 7 bases and J shed 4 bases, with 14 bases lying between them. The CDR3 is made up of 13 amino acids. Per the germline V gene, CDR1 is SQVTM and CDR2 is ANQGSEA. The CDR3 DNA is TGCAGCGCCCAGAGGGACCCATACAATGAGCAGTTCTTC. This gives the protein CSAQRDPYNEQFF.